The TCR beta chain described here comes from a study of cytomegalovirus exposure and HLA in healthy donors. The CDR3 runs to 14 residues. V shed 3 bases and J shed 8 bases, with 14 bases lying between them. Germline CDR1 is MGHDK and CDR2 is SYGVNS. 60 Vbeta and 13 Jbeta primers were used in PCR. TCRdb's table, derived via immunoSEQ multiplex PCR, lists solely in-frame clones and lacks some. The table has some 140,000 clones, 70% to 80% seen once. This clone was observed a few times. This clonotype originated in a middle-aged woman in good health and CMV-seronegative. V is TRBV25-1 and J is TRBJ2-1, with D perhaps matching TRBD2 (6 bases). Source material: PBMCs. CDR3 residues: CASSDNSRDYEQFF. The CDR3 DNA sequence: TGTGCCAGCAGTGATAACTCCCGGGACTATGAGCAGTTCTTC.